The clone carrying this TCR beta chain was counted ten times or more. Time point meaning: newly diagnosed GD, antithyroid drugs for less than 3 months. PBMC-extracted RNA yielded the TCR library. The entry originates in a study of regulatory T cells in long-lasting Graves disease. HTBI primers from iRepertoire and Arm-PCR of CDR3 regions yielded the TCR beta libraries. Each CDR3 protein is one row after TCRdb ran MiXCR on the multiplex PCR reads. This sample has over 300,000 distinct CDR3 sequences, with 15% found just once. Trimming cost V 0 bases and J 0 bases, with 11 bases left between them. CDR1 is MNHEY and CDR2 is SMNVEV in the germline V gene (reference sequence). CDR3 length: 16 amino acids.

This sequence was found in a female donor with Graves disease. V and J are TRBV27 and TRBJ1-1; TRBD1 is a possible D gene (5 bases). Here the sequenced sample was peripheral blood mononuclear cells (PBMCs), taken at new diagnosis, from a patient treated with antithyroid drugs. CDR3 nucleotides: TGTGCCAGCAGTTTATCTGGGACCCTTCTGAACACTGAAGCTTTCTTT. This translates into CASSLSGTLLNTEAFF.